The source of this TCR beta chain is a study of T cells in Graves' hyperthyroidism and ophthalmopathy. Study-level information: Specimen type is peripheral blood, collected at initial diagnosis prior to any treatment. General study findings and limits: Blood held most thyroid clonotypes expanded above 0.001 frequency.

Authors of the study amplified TCR beta CDR3 regions from RNA transcripts. The HTBI set primed first-round TCR CDR3 RT-PCR. TCRdb used MiXCR to reprocess the multiplex PCR reads, holding one entry per CDR3 protein. The data show under 40,000 distinct CDR3 sequences, roughly 49% seen once. In its sample, this clonotype was seen many times. Its antigen remains unidentified. Investigators excluded patients with uncontrolled infection, other autoimmune disease, pregnancy or lactation. Germline assignment: CDR1 MNHNY and CDR2 SVGAGI (reference sequence). The CDR3 length is 14 residues. Trimming removed 2 bases from V and 6 bases from J, with 12 bases in between.

The receptor's source is a woman aged 50 to 60 with Graves' hyperthyroidism that later progressed to Graves' ophthalmopathy. This sequence joins TRBV6-6 and TRBJ2-3; maybe TRBD2 (6 bases). Sequenced: blood. This CDR3 is CASSYSLALDTQYF. CDR3 nucleotides: TGTGCCAGCAGTTACAGTCTAGCGCTTGATACGCAGTATTTT.